This TCR beta chain stems from a study of beta chain features in type 1 diabetes. Study-wide context: All samples together contributed 85 million to 120 million sorted cells for examination.

CDR3 length: 16 residues. Germline CDR1 reads ENHRY; CDR2 reads SYGVKD. Expressed TCRB transcripts were sequenced because the isolated RNA had all been reverse transcribed beforehand. Only in-frame clones appear in the TCRdb table, and some are missing; sequencing was by immunoSEQ multiplex PCR. This table has about 160,000 clones, approximately 8.4% appearing once. Note on this clone: Germline is not matched at one junction end, which may reflect a read error.

Researchers reported sorting CD4+ naive, central memory, regulatory and stem cell-like memory cells via CD45RO/CCR7/CD25/CD127/CD95/CD27. This receptor was identified in a woman younger than 30 in good health. This chain links TRBV10-3 with TRBJ2-7; TRBD2 aligns across 13 bases. Sequenced material: central memory CD4+ T cells from blood. The CDR3, as DNA: TGTGCCAGCAGTGAAGCAACTAGCGGGAGGGCCTACGAGCAGTACTTC. This encodes CASSEATSGRAYEQYF.